This T cell receptor beta chain originates from a study of blood T cell repertoires in COVID-19. Across the study: Material from acute and convalescent COVID-19 was sourced from the United States, Italy and Spain. PBMCs, B-cell-depleted T cells, or T cells were the source of the cDNA or gDNA that made up the material.

Germline V gene lookup returns CDR1 MRHNA and CDR2 SNTAGT. This CDR3 has 14 amino acids. The V gene lost 4 bases and the J gene lost 3 bases, with 12 bases spanning the gap. Original processing notes: Estimation of nucleated cell counts relied on the amplification of reference gene primers. The table came from immunoSEQ multiplex PCR; TCRdb's copy has only in-frame clones and leaves some out. The V and J calls and clone size were taken over from that table, and D and trimming were inferred from the DNA. Among tens of thousands of clones listed, approximately 85% were seen once. The V and J genes are TRBV6-4 and TRBJ1-2; possibly TRBD1 for D (6 bases). The specimen sequenced was peripheral blood. The receptor comes from a man between 60 and 70 years old with acute or convalescent COVID-19. CDR3 residues: CASSARGEDYGYTF. CDR3 in DNA: TGTGCCAGCAGTGCCAGGGGCGAGGACTATGGCTACACCTTC.